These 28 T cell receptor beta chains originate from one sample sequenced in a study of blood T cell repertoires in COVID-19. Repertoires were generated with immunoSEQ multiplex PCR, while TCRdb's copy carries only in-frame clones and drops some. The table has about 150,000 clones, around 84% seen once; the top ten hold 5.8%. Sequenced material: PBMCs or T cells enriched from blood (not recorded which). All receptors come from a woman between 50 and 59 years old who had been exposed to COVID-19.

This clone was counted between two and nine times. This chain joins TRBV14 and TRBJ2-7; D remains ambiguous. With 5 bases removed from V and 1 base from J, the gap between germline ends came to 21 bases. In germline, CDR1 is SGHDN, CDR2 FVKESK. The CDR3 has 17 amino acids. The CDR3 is CASSTQFRGVGSYEQYF. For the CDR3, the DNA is TGTGCCAGCAGCACGCAGTTTCGCGGCGTCGGATCCTACGAGCAGTACTTC.

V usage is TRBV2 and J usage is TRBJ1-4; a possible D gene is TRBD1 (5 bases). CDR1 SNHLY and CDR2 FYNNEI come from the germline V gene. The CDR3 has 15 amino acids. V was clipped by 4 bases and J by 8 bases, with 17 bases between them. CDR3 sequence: CASSGDGLIWEKLFF. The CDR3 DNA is TGTGCCAGCAGTGGGGACGGACTAATCTGGGAAAAACTGTTTTTT.

The CDR3 DNA reads as TGTGCCAGCAGCCCACAGGGGCAGGGGCTGAACACTGAAGCTTTCTTT. Encoded protein: CASSPQGQGLNTEAFF. This rearrangement joins TRBV7-9 to TRBJ1-1; TRBD1 matches at 7 bases. The germline CDR1 and CDR2 sequences are SEHNR and FQNEAQ (reference sequence). The J segment lost 0 bases and the V segment lost 5 bases, leaving 9 bases of the junction unmatched. The CDR3 has 16 residues.

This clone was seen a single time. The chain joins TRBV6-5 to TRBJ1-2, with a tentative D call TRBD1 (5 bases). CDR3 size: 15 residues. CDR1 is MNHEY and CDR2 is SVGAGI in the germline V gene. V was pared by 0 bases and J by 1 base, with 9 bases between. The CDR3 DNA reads TGTGCCAGCAGTTACTCGGTAGGGGTTAACTATGGCTACACCTTC. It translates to CASSYSVGVNYGYTF.

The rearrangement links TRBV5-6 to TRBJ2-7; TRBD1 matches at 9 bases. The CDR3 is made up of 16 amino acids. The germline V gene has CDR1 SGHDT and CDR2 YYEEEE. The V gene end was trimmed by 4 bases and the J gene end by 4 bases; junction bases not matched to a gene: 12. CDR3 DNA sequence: TGTGCCAGCAGCCAAGACCTGGTAGGGACAGGGTACGAGCAGTACTTC. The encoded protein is CASSQDLVGTGYEQYF. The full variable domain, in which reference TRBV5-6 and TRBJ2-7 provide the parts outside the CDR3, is DAGVTQSPTHLIKTRGQQVTLRCSPKSGHDTVSWYQQALGQGPQFIFQYYEEEERQRGNFPDRFSGHQFPNYSSELNVNALLLGDSALYLCASSQDLVGTGYEQYFGPGTRLTVT.

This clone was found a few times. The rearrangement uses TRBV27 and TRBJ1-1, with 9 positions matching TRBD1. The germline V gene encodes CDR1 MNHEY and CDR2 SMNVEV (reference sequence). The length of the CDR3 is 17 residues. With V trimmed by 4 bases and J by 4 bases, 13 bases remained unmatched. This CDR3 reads CASSSSGTGKGGTEAFF. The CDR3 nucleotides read TGTGCCAGCAGTTCCTCCGGGACAGGGAAAGGAGGCACTGAAGCTTTCTTT.

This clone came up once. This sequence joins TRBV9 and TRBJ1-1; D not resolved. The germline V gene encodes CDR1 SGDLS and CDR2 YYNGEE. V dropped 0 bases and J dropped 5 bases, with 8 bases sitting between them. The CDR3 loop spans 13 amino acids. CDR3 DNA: TGTGCCAGCAGCGTAGTGTCGCGGACTGAAGCTTTCTTT. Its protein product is CASSVVSRTEAFF.

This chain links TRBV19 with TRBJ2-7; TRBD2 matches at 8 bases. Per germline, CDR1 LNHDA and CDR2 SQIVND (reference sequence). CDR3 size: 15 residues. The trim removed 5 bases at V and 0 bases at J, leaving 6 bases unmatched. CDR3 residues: CASSSPRGGSYEQYF. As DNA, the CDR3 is TGTGCCAGTAGTTCCCCTCGGGGGGGCTCCTACGAGCAGTACTTC.

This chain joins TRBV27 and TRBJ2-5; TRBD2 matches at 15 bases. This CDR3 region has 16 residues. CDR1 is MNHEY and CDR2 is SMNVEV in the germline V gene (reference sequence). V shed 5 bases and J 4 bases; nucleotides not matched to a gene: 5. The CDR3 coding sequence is TGTGCCAGCAGTCCCGGACTAGCGGGAGGGCGAGAGACCCAGTACTTC. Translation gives CASSPGLAGGRETQYF.

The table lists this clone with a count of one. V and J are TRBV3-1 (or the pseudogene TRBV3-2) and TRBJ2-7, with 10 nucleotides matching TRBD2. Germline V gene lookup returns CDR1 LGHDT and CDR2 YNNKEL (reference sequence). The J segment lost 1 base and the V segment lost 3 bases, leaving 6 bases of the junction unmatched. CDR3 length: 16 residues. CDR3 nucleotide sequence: TGTGCCAGCAGCCATGACGGACTAGCGGATTCCTACGAGCAGTACTTC. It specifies CASSHDGLADSYEQYF.

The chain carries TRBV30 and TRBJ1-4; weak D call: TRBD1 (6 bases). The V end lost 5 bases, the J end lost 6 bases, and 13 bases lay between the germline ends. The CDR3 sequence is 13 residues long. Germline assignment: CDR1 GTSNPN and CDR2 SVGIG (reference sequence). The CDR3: CAWGGASDEKLFF. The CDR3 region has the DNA TGTGCCTGGGGGGGGGCGTCGGATGAAAAACTGTTTTTT. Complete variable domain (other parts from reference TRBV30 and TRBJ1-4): SQTIHQWPATLVQPVGSPLSLECTVEGTSNPNLYWYRQAAGRGLQLLFYSVGIGQISSEVPQNLSASRPQDRQFILSSKKLLLSDSGFYLCAWGGASDEKLFFGSGTQLSVL.

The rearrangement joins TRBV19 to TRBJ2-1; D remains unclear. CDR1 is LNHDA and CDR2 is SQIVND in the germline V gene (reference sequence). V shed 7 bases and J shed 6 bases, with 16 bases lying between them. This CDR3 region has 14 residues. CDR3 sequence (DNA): TGTGCCAGTACCCCTGGGTCACAGTTCAATGAGCAGTTCTTC. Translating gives CASTPGSQFNEQFF.

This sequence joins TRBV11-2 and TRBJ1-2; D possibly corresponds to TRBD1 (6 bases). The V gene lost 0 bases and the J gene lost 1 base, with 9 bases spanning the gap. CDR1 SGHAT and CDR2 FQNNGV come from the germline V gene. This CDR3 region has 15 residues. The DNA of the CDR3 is TGTGCCAGCAGCTTAGAGACAGGCTTTAACTATGGCTACACCTTC. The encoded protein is CASSLETGFNYGYTF.

The CDR3 sequence is CSVREAGELFF. The CDR3 DNA sequence: TGCAGCGTCAGGGAGGCCGGGGAGCTGTTTTTT. The genes are TRBV29-1 and TRBJ2-2, with a tentative D call TRBD2 (6 bases). Germline V lookup: CDR1 SQVTM, CDR2 ANQGSEA. The length of the CDR3 is 11 residues. V lost 6 bases and J 6 bases, leaving 8 bases between the germline ends.

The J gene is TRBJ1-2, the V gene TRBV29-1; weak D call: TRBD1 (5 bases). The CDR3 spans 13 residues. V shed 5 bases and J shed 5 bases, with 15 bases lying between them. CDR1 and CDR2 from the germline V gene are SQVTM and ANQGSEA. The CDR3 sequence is CSVTGRDSYGYTF. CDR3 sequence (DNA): TGCAGCGTTACCGGCAGAGACAGTTATGGCTACACCTTC.

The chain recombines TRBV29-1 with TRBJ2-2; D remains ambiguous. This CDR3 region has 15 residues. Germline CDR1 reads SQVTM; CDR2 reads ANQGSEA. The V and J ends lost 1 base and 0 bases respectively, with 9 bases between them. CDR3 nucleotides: TGCAGCGTTGAAGGGCGGATCGCGAACACCGGGGAGCTGTTTTTT. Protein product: CSVEGRIANTGELFF.

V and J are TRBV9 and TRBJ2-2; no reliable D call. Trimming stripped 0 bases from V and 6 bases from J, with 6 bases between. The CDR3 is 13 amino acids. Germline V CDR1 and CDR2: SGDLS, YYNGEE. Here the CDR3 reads CASSVDRAGELFF. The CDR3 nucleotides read TGTGCCAGCAGCGTAGACAGAGCCGGGGAGCTGTTTTTT. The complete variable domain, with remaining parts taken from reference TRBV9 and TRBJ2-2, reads DSGVTQTPKHLITATGQRVTLRCSPRSGDLSVYWYQQSLDQGLQFLIQYYNGEERAKGNILERFSAQQFPDLHSELNLSSLELGDSALYFCASSVDRAGELFFGEGSRLTVL.

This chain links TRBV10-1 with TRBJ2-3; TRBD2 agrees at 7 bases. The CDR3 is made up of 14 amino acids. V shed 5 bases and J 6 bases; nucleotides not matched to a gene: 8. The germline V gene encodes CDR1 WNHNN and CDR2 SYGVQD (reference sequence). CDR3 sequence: CASSSREERDTQYF. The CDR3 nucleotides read TGCGCCAGCAGTTCTCGGGAGGAACGTGATACGCAGTATTTT.

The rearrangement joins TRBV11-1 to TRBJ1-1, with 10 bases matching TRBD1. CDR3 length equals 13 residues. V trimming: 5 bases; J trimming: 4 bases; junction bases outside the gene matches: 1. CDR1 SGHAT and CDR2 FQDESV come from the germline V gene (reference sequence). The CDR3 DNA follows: TGTGCCAGCAGCCGGACAGGGGGCACTGAAGCTTTCTTT. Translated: CASSRTGGTEAFF.

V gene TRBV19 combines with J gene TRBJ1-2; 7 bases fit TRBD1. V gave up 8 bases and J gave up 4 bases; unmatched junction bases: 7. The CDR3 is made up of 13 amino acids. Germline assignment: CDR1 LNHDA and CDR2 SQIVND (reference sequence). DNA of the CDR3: TGTGCCAGTGCCCCCGGGACAGTCTATGGCTACACCTTC. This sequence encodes CASAPGTVYGYTF.

CDR3 DNA sequence: TGTGCCAGCAGCGACGGACAGGGGACAGAAGCTTTCTTT. It encodes CASSDGQGTEAFF. J is TRBJ1-1 and V is TRBV3-1 (or the pseudogene TRBV3-2), with 9 bases fitting TRBD1. CDR1 is LGHDT, CDR2 YNNKEL, per germline (reference sequence). J gave up 8 bases and V 5 bases, and 6 bases lay outside the gene matches. The CDR3 runs to 13 residues.

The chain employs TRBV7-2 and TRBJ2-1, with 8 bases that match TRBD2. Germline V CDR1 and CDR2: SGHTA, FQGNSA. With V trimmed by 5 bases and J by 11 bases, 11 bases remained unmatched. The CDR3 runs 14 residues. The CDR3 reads CASSPRGAGGKQFF. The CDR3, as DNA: TGTGCCAGCAGCCCGAGGGGGGCGGGGGGCAAGCAGTTCTTC.

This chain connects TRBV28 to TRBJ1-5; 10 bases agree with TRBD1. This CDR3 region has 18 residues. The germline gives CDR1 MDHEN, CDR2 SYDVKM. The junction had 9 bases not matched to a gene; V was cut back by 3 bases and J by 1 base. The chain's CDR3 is CASSFGSTGGVSNQPQHF. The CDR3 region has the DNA TGTGCCAGCAGTTTTGGGTCGACAGGGGGCGTGAGCAATCAGCCCCAGCATTTT.

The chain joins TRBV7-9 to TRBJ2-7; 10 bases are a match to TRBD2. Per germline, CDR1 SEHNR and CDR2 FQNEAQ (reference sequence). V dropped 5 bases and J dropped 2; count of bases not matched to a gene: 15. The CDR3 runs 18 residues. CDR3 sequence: CASSAVRSGRANTYEQYF. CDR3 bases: TGTGCCAGCAGCGCCGTTAGGAGCGGGAGGGCCAATACCTACGAGCAGTACTTC.

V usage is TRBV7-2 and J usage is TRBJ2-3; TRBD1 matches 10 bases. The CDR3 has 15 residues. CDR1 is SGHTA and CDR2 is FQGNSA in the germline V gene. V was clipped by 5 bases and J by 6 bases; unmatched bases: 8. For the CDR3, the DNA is TGTGCCAGCAGCCCAGGACAGGGGGGGGTGGATACGCAGTATTTT. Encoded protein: CASSPGQGGVDTQYF. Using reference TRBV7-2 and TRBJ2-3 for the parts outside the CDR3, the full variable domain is GAGVSQSPSNKVTEKGKDVELRCDPISGHTALYWYRQSLGQGLEFLIYFQGNSAPDKSGLPSDRFSAERTGGSVSTLTIQRTQQEDSAVYLCASSPGQGGVDTQYFGPGTRLTVL.

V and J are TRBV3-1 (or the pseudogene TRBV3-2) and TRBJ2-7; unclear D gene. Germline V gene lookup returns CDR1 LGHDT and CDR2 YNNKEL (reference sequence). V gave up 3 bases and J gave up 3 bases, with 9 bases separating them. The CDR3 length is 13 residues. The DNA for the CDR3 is TGTGCCAGCAGCCACGGAGTTAGCTACGAGCAGTACTTC. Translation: CASSHGVSYEQYF.

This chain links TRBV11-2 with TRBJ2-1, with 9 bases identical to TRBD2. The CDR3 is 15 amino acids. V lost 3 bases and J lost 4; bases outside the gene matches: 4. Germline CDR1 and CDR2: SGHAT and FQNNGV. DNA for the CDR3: TGTGCCAGCAGCTTCTCTAGCGGGGCTTACAATGAGCAGTTCTTC. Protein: CASSFSSGAYNEQFF.

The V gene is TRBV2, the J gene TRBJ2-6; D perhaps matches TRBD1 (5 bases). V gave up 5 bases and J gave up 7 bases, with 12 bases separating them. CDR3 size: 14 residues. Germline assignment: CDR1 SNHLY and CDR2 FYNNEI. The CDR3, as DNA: TGTGCCAGCAGTCCGACAGAGCGCGCCAACGTCCTGACTTTC. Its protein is CASSPTERANVLTF.